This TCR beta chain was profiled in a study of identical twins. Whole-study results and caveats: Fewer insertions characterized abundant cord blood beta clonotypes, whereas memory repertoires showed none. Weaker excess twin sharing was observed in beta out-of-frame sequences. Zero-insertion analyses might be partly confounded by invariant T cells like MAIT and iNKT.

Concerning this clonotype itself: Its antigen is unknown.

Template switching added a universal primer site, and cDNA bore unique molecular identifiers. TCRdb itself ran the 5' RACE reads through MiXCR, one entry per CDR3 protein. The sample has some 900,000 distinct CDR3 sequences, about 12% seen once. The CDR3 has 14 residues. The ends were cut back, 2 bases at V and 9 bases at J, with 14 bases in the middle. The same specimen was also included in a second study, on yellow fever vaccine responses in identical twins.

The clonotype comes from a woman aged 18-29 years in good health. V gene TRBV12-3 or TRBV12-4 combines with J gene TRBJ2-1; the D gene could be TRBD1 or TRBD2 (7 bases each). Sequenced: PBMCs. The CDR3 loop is CASSLREGAGEQFF. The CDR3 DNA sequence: TGTGCCAGCAGTTTAAGGGAGGGGGCGGGTGAGCAGTTCTTC.